These T cell receptor beta chains were read from a single sample in a study of blood T cell repertoires in COVID-19. Sequenced by immunoSEQ multiplex PCR; TCRdb stores in-frame clones only, minus some. This table holds 300,000 to 450,000 clones, approximately 89% found once. The sample consisted of peripheral blood. The receptor set was obtained from a woman aged 60-75 years with COVID-19, enrolled during active disease. Both conserved end residues are part of each CDR3. A D gene is named only where the DNA matches it firmly.

j_call,v_call,d_call,cdr3_aa
TRBJ1-5,TRBV15,-,CSPPQPQHF
TRBJ2-1,TRBV7-2,-,CASSPGENEQFF
TRBJ1-2,TRBV25-1,TRBD1,CASAPGQGYGYTF
TRBJ1-4,TRBV27,-,CASRRGGGREKLFF
TRBJ2-2,TRBV3-1/TRBV3-2,-,CASSQGGAGTGELFF
TRBJ1-1,TRBV19,-,CASSIDRGANTEAFF
TRBJ1-1,TRBV30,-,CAWTPEVRTEAFF
TRBJ2-3,TRBV4-1,TRBD2,CASSQNPSGVADTQYF
TRBJ2-3,TRBV10-3,TRBD2,CAISEDTSGQYF
TRBJ1-2,TRBV6-5,-,CASSYSRLGAVGYTF
TRBJ2-7,TRBV28,-,CASSSPVTGEQYF
TRBJ2-3,TRBV11-2,TRBD2,CASSHTSGGPVDTQYF
TRBJ1-2,TRBV29-1,TRBD1,CSVESGQGGSGYTF
TRBJ1-6,TRBV5-6,TRBD1,CASRRTGLNSPLHF
TRBJ1-2,TRBV9,TRBD1,CASSVSQGYYGYTF
TRBJ2-2,TRBV27,-,CASSLPLGRGNTGELFF
TRBJ2-1,TRBV3-1/TRBV3-2,-,CASSQGLYRDNEQFF
TRBJ2-7,TRBV7-9,-,CASSPSRYPNYEQYF